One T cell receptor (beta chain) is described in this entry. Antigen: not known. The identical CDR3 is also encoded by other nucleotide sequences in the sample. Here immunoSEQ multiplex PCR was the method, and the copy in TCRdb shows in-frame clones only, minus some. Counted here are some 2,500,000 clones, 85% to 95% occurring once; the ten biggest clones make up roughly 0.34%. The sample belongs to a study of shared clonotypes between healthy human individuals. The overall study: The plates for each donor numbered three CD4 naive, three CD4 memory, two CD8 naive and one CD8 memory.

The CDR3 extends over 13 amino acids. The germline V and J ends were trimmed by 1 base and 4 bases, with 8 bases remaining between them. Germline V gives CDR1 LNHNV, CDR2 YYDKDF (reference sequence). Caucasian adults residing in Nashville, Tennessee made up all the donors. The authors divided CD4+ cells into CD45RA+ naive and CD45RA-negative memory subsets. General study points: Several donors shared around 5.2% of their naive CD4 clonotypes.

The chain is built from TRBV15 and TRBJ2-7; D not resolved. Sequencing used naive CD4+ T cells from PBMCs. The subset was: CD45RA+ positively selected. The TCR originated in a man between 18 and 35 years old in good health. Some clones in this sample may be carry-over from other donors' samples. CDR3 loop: CATSRGRTYEQYF. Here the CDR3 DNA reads TGTGCCACCAGCAGAGGTAGAACTTACGAGCAGTACTTC.